This T cell receptor beta chain is from a study of T cell changes during pregnancy in multiple sclerosis. Clones were read by immunoSEQ multiplex PCR, and TCRdb kept only the in-frame ones, dropping some. The sample shows approximately 80,000 clones, about nine tenths of them seen only once. V lost 2 bases to trimming and J lost 1 base, with 14 bases between them. The CDR3 spans 17 residues. This specimen was PBMCs, taken in the first trimester of pregnancy. This TCR was sampled from a female donor in good health, serving as a control in a pregnancy study. Some clones in this sample may be carry-over from other donors' samples. This chain uses TRBV23-1 with TRBJ2-2, with no clear D. TRBV23-1 is designated an ORF whose function remains uncertain. CDR3 residues: CASSQRRAQRNTGELFF. In nucleotides, the CDR3 is TGCGCCAGCAGTCAAAGAAGAGCGCAACGGAACACCGGGGAGCTGTTTTTT.